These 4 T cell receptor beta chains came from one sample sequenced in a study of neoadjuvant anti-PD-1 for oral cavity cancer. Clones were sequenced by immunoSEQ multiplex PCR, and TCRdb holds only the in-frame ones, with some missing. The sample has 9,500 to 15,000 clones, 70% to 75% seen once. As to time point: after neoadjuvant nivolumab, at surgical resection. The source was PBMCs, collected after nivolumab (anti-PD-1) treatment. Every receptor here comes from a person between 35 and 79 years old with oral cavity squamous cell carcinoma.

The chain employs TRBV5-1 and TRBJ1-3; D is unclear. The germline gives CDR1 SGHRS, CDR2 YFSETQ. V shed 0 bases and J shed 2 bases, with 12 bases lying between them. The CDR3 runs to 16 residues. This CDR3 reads CASSLAGRSAGNTIYF. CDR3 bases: TGCGCCAGCAGCTTGGCGGGGAGGTCCGCTGGAAACACCATATATTTT.

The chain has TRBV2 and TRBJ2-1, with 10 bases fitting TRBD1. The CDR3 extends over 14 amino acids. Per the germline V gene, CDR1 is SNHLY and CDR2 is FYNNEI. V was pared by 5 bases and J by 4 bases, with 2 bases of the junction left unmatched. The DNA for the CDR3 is TGTGCCAGCAGTTCGGGACAGGGGTACAATGAGCAGTTCTTC. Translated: CASSSGQGYNEQFF.

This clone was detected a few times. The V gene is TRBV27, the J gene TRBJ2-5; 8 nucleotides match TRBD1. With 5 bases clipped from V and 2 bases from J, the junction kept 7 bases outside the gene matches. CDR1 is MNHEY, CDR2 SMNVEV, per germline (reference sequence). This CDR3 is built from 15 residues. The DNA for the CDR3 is TGTGCCAGCAGTAAGCGAACAGGGGGTCAAGAGACCCAGTACTTC. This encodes CASSKRTGGQETQYF.

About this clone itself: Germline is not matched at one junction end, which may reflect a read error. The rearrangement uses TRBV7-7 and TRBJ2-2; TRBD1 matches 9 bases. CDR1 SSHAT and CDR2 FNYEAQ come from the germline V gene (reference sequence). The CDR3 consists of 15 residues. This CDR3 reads CASSLGTGNPGELFF. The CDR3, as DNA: TGTGCTAGCAGCCTTGGGACAGGGAATCCCGGGGAGCTGTTTTTT.